These 32 T cell receptor beta chains were all obtained from the same sample, sequenced in a study of molecular identifiers for immune sequencing clone quantification (dated by TCRdb to the late 2010s). Library preparation was by PCR. The sample was run on a NextSeq 500. Clones were called with MiXCR by TCRdb after fastp trimmed the public reads at Q25, and only in-frame beta chains were retained. Rows are unified per CDR3 protein, each entry keeping the most common DNA and genes. The sample table holds over 550,000 distinct CDR3 sequences, of which roughly 27% were seen once. The ten biggest clones cover about 0.78% of the sample. Sequences were obtained from naive CD8+ T cells from blood, with Jurkat cell RNA spiked in. The sample's cell subset or site label, decoded: FACS-sorted CD8+CD4-CCR7+CD45RA+ naive T cells. The receptor source for this set is a human donor in good health. Some libraries in this study had Jurkat cell RNA spiked in.

This clonotype has ten or more counts. This sequence joins TRBV28 and TRBJ2-5, with a weak D call TRBD2 (6 bases). The germline V gene has CDR1 MDHEN and CDR2 SYDVKM. The ends were cut back, 5 bases at V and 4 bases at J, with 14 bases in the middle. The CDR3 runs 14 residues. CDR3 coding DNA: TGTGCCAGCAGTCATCTGTCCGGGGGAGAGACCCAGTACTTC. The encoded protein is CASSHLSGGETQYF.

Regarding this clonotype: One end of the junction fails to match germline, which may point to a read error. The chain links TRBV5-3 to TRBJ2-3; perhaps TRBD1 as D (5 bases). TRBV5-3 is treated as an ORF (open reading frame) with a function not yet certain. This CDR3 has 12 residues. This CDR3 is CATSKDTDTRYF. The CDR3 DNA follows: TGTGCCACCTCCAAGGACACAGATACGCGGTATTTT.

This clonotype was picked up many times. The V gene is TRBV12-3 or TRBV12-4, the J gene TRBJ1-2, with D possibly being TRBD1 (5 bases). This CDR3 has 12 amino acids. With 4 bases removed from V and 8 bases from J, the gap between germline ends came to 11 bases. The CDR3 loop is CASSSGTLGYTF. CDR3 bases: TGTGCCAGCAGTTCCGGGACCCTGGGCTACACCTTC.

This clonotype was observed many times. This rearrangement joins TRBV5-1 to TRBJ1-1; D uncertain. This CDR3 region has 13 residues. V dropped 6 bases and J dropped 4 bases, with 13 bases sitting between them. From germline, CDR1 is SGHRS and CDR2 YFSETQ. CDR3 residues: CASTSRGGTEAFF. The CDR3 DNA reads TGCGCCAGCACATCGCGCGGAGGCACTGAAGCTTTCTTT.

The CDR3 protein is CASSLVGIEQYF. CDR3 bases: TGCGCCAGCAGCTTGGTGGGAATCGAGCAGTACTTC. The chain couples TRBV5-1 to TRBJ2-7; D is ambiguous. The V gene's germline CDR1 is SGHRS and CDR2 YFSETQ. This CDR3 contains 12 residues. The ends were cut back, 0 bases at V and 6 bases at J, with 7 bases in the middle.

In regard to this clonotype: A single base separates this from a much larger clone, so it may be a read error. The rearrangement joins TRBV6-2 or TRBV6-3 to TRBJ1-5; tentative D call: TRBD1 (5 bases). This CDR3 contains 16 residues. Germline-derived CDR1 and CDR2 are MNHEY and SVGEGT. The chain's CDR3 is CASSYSAGYINQPQRF. The CDR3 DNA reads as TGTGCCAGCAGTTACTCAGCAGGGTATATCAATCAGCCCCAGCGTTTT.

There are many counts of this clonotype. This chain joins TRBV5-4 and TRBJ1-2; D might be TRBD1 (6 bases). Per germline, CDR1 SGHNT and CDR2 YYREEE (reference sequence). This CDR3 has 14 amino acids. Trimming left V 1 base short and J 2 bases short, with 9 bases between. The CDR3 bases are TGTGCCAGCAGCTTGACAGGGACGAACTATGGCTACACCTTC. Protein product: CASSLTGTNYGYTF. Supplemented by reference TRBV5-4 and TRBJ1-2, the full variable domain reads ETGVTQSPTHLIKTRGQQVTLRCSSQSGHNTVSWYQQALGQGPQFIFQYYREEENGRGNFPPRFSGLQFPNYSSELNVNALELDDSALYLCASSLTGTNYGYTFGSGTRLTVV.

The chain combines TRBV30 with TRBJ1-1, with D possibly TRBD1 on 5 matching bases. From germline, CDR1 is GTSNPN and CDR2 SVGIG (reference sequence). The ends were cut back, 4 bases at V and 10 bases at J, with 13 bases in the middle. The CDR3 is 11 residues long. The CDR3 sequence is CAWIGVFRAFF. CDR3 DNA: TGTGCCTGGATAGGGGTCTTTAGAGCTTTCTTT. The full variable domain, its missing parts supplied by reference TRBV30 and TRBJ1-1, is SQTIHQWPATLVQPVGSPLSLECTVEGTSNPNLYWYRQAAGRGLQLLFYSVGIGQISSEVPQNLSASRPQDRQFILSSKKLLLSDSGFYLCAWIGVFRAFFGQGTRLTVV.

This rearrangement joins TRBV5-4 to TRBJ2-2, with D tentatively TRBD2 (5 bases). This CDR3 comprises 12 residues. V lost 7 bases, J lost 6 bases, and 10 bases lay in between. Germline V gives CDR1 SGHNT, CDR2 YYREEE (reference sequence). The CDR3 region has the DNA TGTGCCAGCCGGGTGGAGGCCGGGGAGCTGTTTTTT. Encoded protein: CASRVEAGELFF.

Only a few counts were recorded for this clonotype. The chain links TRBV29-1 to TRBJ2-7; D is possibly TRBD2 (6 bases). CDR1 and CDR2 from the germline V gene are SQVTM and ANQGSEA. CDR3 length equals 13 residues. The V end was cut by 6 bases, the J end by 1 base, with 13 bases between. The CDR3 nucleotides read TGCAGCGTCGGATCCGGGACTTCCTACGAGCAGTACTTC. It specifies CSVGSGTSYEQYF.

Notes on this clonotype: This may be a read error, as it is one base from a much larger clone. The J gene is TRBJ2-5, the V gene TRBV28; no definite D call. The germline V gene has CDR1 MDHEN and CDR2 SYDVKM. The length of the CDR3 is 17 residues. The CDR3: CASSSSRHSVLQEPQYF. CDR3 in DNA: TGTGCCAGCAGTTCCTCCCGCCACTCGGTACTCCAAGAGCCCCAGTACTTC.

To note about this clonotype: A read error is possible here, since a much larger clone lies one base away. This chain joins TRBV4-3 and TRBJ2-5, with TRBD1 as a possible D gene (6 bases). Germline V lookup: CDR1 LGHNA, CDR2 YSLEER. The V end lost 1 base, the J end lost 4 bases, and 10 bases lay between the germline ends. This CDR3 is built from 14 residues. CDR3 DNA: TGCGCCAGCAGCCAAGCCTGGGGGCGAGAGACCCAGTACTTC. This encodes CASSQAWGRETQYF.

This clonotype was counted ten times or more. This chain uses TRBV6-5 with TRBJ2-2; D might be TRBD2 (5 bases). CDR1 is MNHEY and CDR2 is SVGAGI in the germline V gene. The CDR3 has 14 residues. The germline V and J ends were trimmed by 5 bases and 5 bases, with 12 bases remaining between them. CDR3 sequence reads: CASSVLEDTGELFF. The CDR3 region has the DNA TGTGCCAGCAGTGTACTAGAGGATACCGGGGAGCTGTTTTTT.

This clonotype was seen a handful of times. The chain uses TRBV6-6 and TRBJ2-1; 7 nucleotides agree with TRBD2. Germline V gives CDR1 MNHNY, CDR2 SVGAGI (reference sequence). V was pared by 0 bases and J by 6 bases, with 8 bases of the junction left unmatched. The CDR3 length is 16 residues. The chain's CDR3 is CASSYSITGGGNEQFF. The CDR3 DNA follows: TGTGCCAGCAGTTACTCGATAACGGGAGGAGGCAATGAGCAGTTCTTC.

This clonotype was detected a few times. A single base separates this from a much larger clone, so it may be a read error. The rearrangement uses TRBV7-9 and TRBJ2-3; TRBD1 matches 8 bases. The V and J ends lost 6 bases and 6 bases, in that order; junction bases with no gene match: 14. Germline values: CDR1 SEHNR, CDR2 FQNEAQ (reference sequence). CDR3 size: 16 residues. The DNA of the CDR3 is TGTGCCAGCAGAGACGAACGGGACAGGTTTTTGGATACGCAGTATTTT. Translation: CASRDERDRFLDTQYF.

CDR3 DNA: TGTGCCAGCAGTTGGGGGACTAGCGGGAGTCGACACAATGAGCAGTTCTTC. Translated, it gives CASSWGTSGSRHNEQFF. The gene calls are TRBV6-5 and TRBJ2-1, with TRBD2 identical over 14 bases. The CDR3 is 17 residues long. From germline, CDR1 is MNHEY and CDR2 SVGAGI. V gave up 4 bases and J gave up 5 bases; unmatched junction bases: 7.

The rearrangement joins TRBV19 to TRBJ2-1; 10 bases agree with TRBD2. Germline lookup yields CDR1 LNHDA and CDR2 SQIVND (reference sequence). This CDR3 has 18 amino acids. Trimming at V came to 7 bases and at J to 2 bases, leaving 14 bases not matched to a gene. CDR3 amino acids: CASTWSSGRSLTYNEQFF. In nucleotides, the CDR3 is TGTGCCAGTACTTGGTCTAGCGGGAGAAGCCTTACCTACAATGAGCAGTTCTTC.

As concerns this clonotype: One junction end does not reproduce the germline sequence, and a read error may be involved. V and J are TRBV7-6 and TRBJ2-2; maybe TRBD2 (5 bases). The CDR3 has 15 amino acids. The germline CDR1 and CDR2 sequences are SGHVS and FNYEAQ. The CDR3 DNA is TGTGCCAGCAGCTTAGGTGTAGATCACACCGGGGAGCTGCTTTTT. Translation: CASSLGVDHTGELLF.

In regard to this clonotype: A much more abundant neighbour one base away suggests this may be a read error. V is TRBV20-1 and J is TRBJ2-1, with D maybe TRBD2 (5 bases). Germline V gives CDR1 DFQATT, CDR2 SNEGSKA (reference sequence). The germline V and J ends were trimmed by 0 bases and 0 bases, with 12 bases remaining between them. The CDR3 consists of 16 residues. The DNA for the CDR3 is TGCAGTGCTAGAGACGGAAGACTACCCTCCTACAATGAGCAGTTCTTC. Protein sequence: CSARDGRLPSYNEQFF.

In its sample, this clonotype was seen a few times. This chain links TRBV2 with TRBJ1-3; no clear D. Trimming took 4 bases from V and 0 from J, leaving 13 bases between them. This CDR3 contains 16 residues. CDR1 and CDR2 (germline): SNHLY, FYNNEI. The CDR3 protein is CASSVDTQSSGNTIYF. In DNA, the CDR3 is TGTGCCAGCAGTGTCGACACCCAGAGCTCTGGAAACACCATATATTTT.

The V and J genes are TRBV6-1 and TRBJ2-3, with 7 bases aligning to TRBD1. Trimming took 3 bases from V and 2 from J; bases not matched to a gene: 5. CDR1 is MNHNS and CDR2 is SASEGT in the germline V gene. The CDR3 consists of 15 residues. CDR3 coding DNA: TGTGCCAGCAGTGACCCGGGACAGTACACAGATACGCAGTATTTT. Translated: CASSDPGQYTDTQYF.

The chain couples TRBV4-3 to TRBJ2-1; D gene unclear. Germline CDR1 is LGHNA and CDR2 is YSLEER. Trimming stripped 0 bases from V and 7 bases from J, with 10 bases between. The CDR3 extends over 14 amino acids. CDR3 bases: TGCGCCAGCAGCCAAGAGTTTCCGTGGAATGAGCAGTTCTTC. Protein: CASSQEFPWNEQFF.

In the case of this clonotype: This may stem from a read error, because a much larger clone lies one nucleotide away. The rearrangement joins TRBV9 to TRBJ1-1, with D unclear. CDR3 size: 13 residues. Germline lookup yields CDR1 SGDLS and CDR2 YYNGEE. The CDR3 region has the DNA TGTGCCAGCAGCCCCGTACCTGACACTGAAGCTCTCTTT. Encoded protein: CASSPVPDTEALF.

This clonotype has just a few counts. The chain couples TRBV27 to TRBJ2-7; 10 nucleotides agree with TRBD2. Per the germline V gene, CDR1 is MNHEY and CDR2 is SMNVEV (reference sequence). The CDR3 is 16 residues long. The V gene end was trimmed by 4 bases and the J gene end by 4 bases; junction bases not matched to a gene: 10. The CDR3 region is CASSSSPGLALYEQYF. The CDR3 nucleotides are TGTGCCAGCAGTTCTAGTCCGGGACTAGCGTTGTACGAGCAGTACTTC.

The V and J genes are TRBV6-5 and TRBJ2-1; D is perhaps TRBD1 (5 bases). With 2 bases removed from V and 3 bases from J, the gap between germline ends came to 8 bases. The CDR3 is 14 residues long. Germline CDR1 and CDR2: MNHEY and SVGAGI. This CDR3 is CASSYLDNYNEQFF. CDR3 coding DNA: TGTGCCAGCAGTTACCTGGACAACTACAATGAGCAGTTCTTC.

This clonotype was observed a few times. The chain joins TRBV4-1 to TRBJ2-2; possible D gene TRBD2, 5 bases. This CDR3 spans 15 amino acids. V was cut by 6 bases and J by 7 bases, with 18 bases left in between. CDR1 MGHRA and CDR2 YSYEKL come from the germline V gene. The CDR3 DNA sequence: TGCGCCAGCAGTCCCGGTCCAGAGGGAGACGGGGAGCTGTTTTTT. Protein sequence: CASSPGPEGDGELFF.

The genes are TRBV2 and TRBJ1-1; TRBD1 aligns across 7 bases. J gave up 4 bases and V 11 bases, and 13 bases lay outside the gene matches. Germline V lookup: CDR1 SNHLY, CDR2 FYNNEI. This CDR3 has 14 residues. CDR3 region: CAGRIEGAITEAFF. The CDR3 nucleotides read TGTGCCGGCCGAATAGAGGGGGCGATCACTGAAGCTTTCTTT.

This clonotype was detected many times. This chain joins TRBV5-1 and TRBJ2-7; tentatively, D is TRBD1 (6 bases). Germline V CDR1 and CDR2: SGHRS, YFSETQ. This CDR3 region has 17 residues. The V end lost 2 bases, the J end lost 1 base, and 19 bases lay between the germline ends. This CDR3 reads CASSFSAMDSSSYEQYF. CDR3 DNA: TGCGCCAGCAGCTTTTCTGCCATGGACAGTTCTTCCTACGAGCAGTACTTC.

In its sample, this clonotype was seen a few times. The chain couples TRBV11-2 to TRBJ1-3, with D hard to call. With 5 bases removed from V and 0 bases from J, the gap between germline ends came to 8 bases. This CDR3 is 14 amino acids long. Germline CDR1 reads SGHAT; CDR2 reads FQNNGV. For the CDR3, the DNA is TGTGCCAGCAGCCCGCGCACCTCTGGAAACACCATATATTTT. Encoded protein: CASSPRTSGNTIYF.

About this clonotype itself: A single base separates this from a much larger clone, so it may be a read error. The genes are TRBV6-5 and TRBJ1-1, with a weak D call TRBD1 (5 bases). V dropped 4 bases and J dropped 4 bases, with 16 bases sitting between them. The CDR3 covers 15 residues. Per germline, CDR1 MNHEY and CDR2 SVGAGI. The CDR3 region has the DNA TGTGCCAGCAGTTCTCTAGGGGCAGCGTGCACTGAAGCTTTCTTT. The encoded protein is CASSSLGAACTEAFF.

This clonotype was found a few times. The chain has TRBV20-1 and TRBJ2-7, with 8 bases that match TRBD1. The CDR3 extends over 15 amino acids. J lost 4 bases, V lost 0 bases, and 8 bases had no gene match. Germline lookup yields CDR1 DFQATT and CDR2 SNEGSKA (reference sequence). CDR3 region: CSARDRTGSFYEQYF. CDR3 nucleotide sequence: TGCAGTGCTAGAGATCGGACAGGGAGCTTTTACGAGCAGTACTTC.

The chain carries TRBV19 and TRBJ1-5; D perhaps matches TRBD1 (6 bases). Trimming pared 5 bases from V and 6 bases from J, leaving 11 bases between. The CDR3 loop spans 13 amino acids. Germline values: CDR1 LNHDA, CDR2 SQIVND (reference sequence). CDR3 coding DNA: TGTGCCAGTAGTTACAGGGATCCTCAGCCCCAGCATTTT. It specifies CASSYRDPQPQHF.